The source of this T cell receptor beta chain is a study of blood T cell repertoires in COVID-19 (dated by TCRdb to about 2020). At the level of the whole study: The collaborator samples originated in the United States, Italy and Spain and spanned the acute and convalescent phases of COVID-19. The prospective study material was composed of cDNA or gDNA derived from T cells, B-cell-depleted T cells, or PBMCs. Deeply sampled blood TCRbeta repertoires from subjects exposed to, actively infected with, or recovered from COVID-19 were included in the dataset. The repertoires were released in a freely available public database intended as a resource for research on the immune response to SARS-CoV-2. The samples were drawn from two sources: the first 160 participants of the ongoing ImmuneRACE study, and 950 to 1,500 subjects contributed by 6 global collaborators. The sample metadata nearly always contained a de-identified subject ID, COVID-19 status, age in years and sex. Where HLA class I and class II types were available, the types were taken from metadata supplied by the sample provider, not from assay-based typing.

Overall study results and their limits: How much clinical and demographic metadata was included differed by source and by participant, and the metadata was provided uncurated.

TCRbeta CDR3 regions were amplified from genomic DNA by means of the immunoSEQ Assay, a bias-controlled multiplex PCR. Per the original workflow: Within the assay, amplification of reference gene primers was used to estimate how many nucleated cells each sample contained. To quantify the absolute abundance of each unique TCRbeta CDR3 rearrangement, sequence reads were collapsed and filtered. For each sample, productive Simpson clonality was calculated by taking the square root of Simpson's diversity index across productive rearrangements. TCRdb limited this immuneACCESS table to in-frame rearrangements with V and J called. A share of clones is missing; checked studies link under half to unresolved V genes, and the rest is unexplained. The V and J calls and the clone size are those of that table, but D and trimming were determined from the DNA. This sample is represented by 200,000 to 250,000 clones; about 87% of them were singletons. The ten largest clonotypes hold 3% to 3.5% of the sample.

About this clone: It has no known antigen specificity. The sample holds no much larger clone one base away, and base qualities are not on file.

Collaborating institutions collected whole blood in K2EDTA tubes following their own protocols. For TCRbeta analysis, collaborator samples were shipped as frozen whole blood, as isolated PBMCs, or as DNA extracted from either sample type. As encoded in the germline V gene (reference sequence), CDR1 is DFQATT while CDR2 is SNEGSKA. A distance of 12 bases separates the germline ends of V and J, which lose 3 bases and 5 bases respectively. From its cysteine to its phenylalanine, the CDR3 spans 13 amino acids. The sequence is cut down to CDR3 DNA, 39 bases in frame from base 1. The sequenced sample was peripheral blood. The rearranged segments are TRBV20-1 and TRBJ2-3; TRBD2 might be the D gene, on 6 matching bases. The origin of this receptor is a man aged 55 to 70 with acute or convalescent COVID-19. This receptor carries the CDR3 CSASPVGGDTQYF. The nucleotide sequence reads TGCAGTGCTAGTCCTGTGGGGGGAGATACGCAGTATTTT.